The 17 T cell receptor beta chains in this list originate from one sample, sequenced in a study of spatial heterogeneity in lung cancer. Specified time point: sample taken at primary tumor resection. Sequencing of whole RNA from tumor, nontumor lung or frozen PBMC involved no sorting. TCRdb re-derived calls from the 5' RACE reads in MiXCR, one entry per CDR3 protein. The sample holds 40,000 to 55,000 distinct CDR3 sequences, approximately 6.5% seen once. Sample: PBMCs, taken at surgery. The receptors derive from a female donor with early-stage non-small cell lung cancer.

This clonotype was counted ten times or more. This chain links TRBV3-1 with TRBJ1-1; D perhaps matches TRBD1 (6 bases). Germline V lookup: CDR1 LGHDT, CDR2 YNNKEL (reference sequence). V lost 4 bases and J 0 bases, leaving 9 bases between the germline ends. This CDR3 is built from 14 residues. CDR3 protein: CASSLQGLNTEAFF. DNA for the CDR3: TGTGCCAGCAGCCTCCAGGGGCTGAACACTGAAGCTTTCTTT.

This clonotype was counted a few times. This rearrangement joins TRBV6-5 to TRBJ1-2, with 7 bases fitting TRBD1. The germline V gene encodes CDR1 MNHEY and CDR2 SVGAGI. V trimming: 2 bases; J trimming: 7 bases; junction bases outside the gene matches: 7. The CDR3 sequence is 14 residues long. The CDR3: CASSYGTALGGYTF. CDR3 nucleotide sequence: TGTGCCAGCAGTTACGGGACAGCCCTCGGTGGCTACACCTTC.

The rearrangement joins TRBV18 to TRBJ1-1; no definite D call. This CDR3 region has 13 residues. Trimming shortened V by 5 bases and J by 0 bases, and 7 bases separated the two germline ends. CDR1 KGHSH and CDR2 LQKENI come from the germline V gene. CDR3 sequence: CASSSALNTEAFF. The DNA for the CDR3 is TGTGCCAGCTCATCCGCACTGAACACTGAAGCTTTCTTT.

The chain is built from TRBV7-9 and TRBJ2-2, with 9 bases fitting TRBD2. The CDR3 contains 16 residues. CDR1 and CDR2 from the germline V gene are SEHNR and FQNEAQ (reference sequence). Trimming removed 5 bases from V and 0 bases from J; junction bases left unmatched: 4. CDR3 nucleotide sequence: TGTGCCAGCAGCGCGAGACTAGCGGCGAACACCGGGGAGCTGTTTTTT. This gives the protein CASSARLAANTGELFF. Full variable domain (rest looked up from reference TRBV7-9 and TRBJ2-2): DTGVSQNPRHKITKRGQNVTFRCDPISEHNRLYWYRQTLGQGPEFLTYFQNEAQLEKSRLLSDRFSAERPKGSFSTLEIQRTEQGDSAMYLCASSARLAANTGELFFGEGSRLTVL.

This clonotype was counted many times. V and J are TRBV7-9 and TRBJ2-4, with D perhaps assigned TRBD1 or TRBD2 (5 bases each). CDR3 length equals 12 residues. Trimming cost V 5 bases and J 15 bases, with 17 bases left between them. CDR1 and CDR2 (germline): SEHNR, FQNEAQ (reference sequence). The CDR3 DNA sequence: TGTGCCAGCAGCCTAGAACCGGGACCCCGGTACTTC. This gives the protein CASSLEPGPRYF.

This chain connects TRBV5-4 to TRBJ2-5, with D tentatively TRBD2 (7 bases). V gave up 4 bases and J gave up 5 bases, with 21 bases separating them. Germline V gives CDR1 SGHNT, CDR2 YYREEE (reference sequence). This CDR3 is built from 16 residues. The CDR3, as DNA: TGTGCCAGCAGCCCCCGTGGGGGCGGGGGTCGCGAGACCCAGTACTTC. Translated: CASSPRGGGGRETQYF.

This clonotype was picked up many times. J is TRBJ2-5 and V is TRBV5-1, with 9 positions matching TRBD1. The V gene end was trimmed by 1 base and the J gene end by 4 bases; junction bases not matched to a gene: 2. The CDR3 has 14 residues. CDR1 is SGHRS and CDR2 is YFSETQ in the germline V gene. CDR3 sequence reads: CASSLLGQGETQYF. In DNA form, the CDR3 reads TGCGCCAGCAGCTTGTTGGGACAGGGAGAGACCCAGTACTTC.

This clonotype has a count of ten or more. V and J are TRBV7-2 and TRBJ1-1; 8 bases map to TRBD1. V was pared by 7 bases and J by 3 bases, with 7 bases of the junction left unmatched. CDR3 size: 14 residues. The germline gives CDR1 SGHTA, CDR2 FQGNSA. The CDR3 DNA follows: TGTGCCAGCATAAAGGACAGGGCTGACACTGAAGCTTTCTTT. It is translated as CASIKDRADTEAFF.

The chain is built from TRBV29-1 and TRBJ1-1; D remains unclear. The CDR3 loop spans 13 amino acids. Germline V gene data show CDR1 as SQVTM and CDR2 as ANQGSEA. The CDR3 DNA is TGCAGTTTTCGACCGAGCATGAACACTGAAGCTTTCTTT. This translates into CSFRPSMNTEAFF.

In its sample, this clonotype was seen a few times. The V gene is TRBV12-3 or TRBV12-4, the J gene TRBJ1-1, with D possibly matching TRBD1 (5 bases). The CDR3 consists of 12 residues. V dropped 1 base and J dropped 10 bases, with 10 bases sitting between them. The CDR3 region has the DNA TGTGCCAGCAGTTTAGGGGGCGGGGGAGCTTTCTTT. Translated, it gives CASSLGGGGAFF.

V is TRBV12-3 or TRBV12-4 and J is TRBJ2-5; 11 bases align to TRBD2. The CDR3 is made up of 17 amino acids. The ends lost 2 bases at V and 1 base at J; junction bases unmatched: 6. The CDR3 region is CASSLPALAGGQETQYF. The CDR3 bases are TGTGCCAGCAGTTTACCAGCCCTAGCGGGGGGCCAAGAGACCCAGTACTTC.

This clonotype was seen only a few times. The genes are TRBV14 and TRBJ2-3; D call uncertain. This CDR3 contains 15 residues. V lost 1 base to trimming and J lost 2 bases, with 10 bases between them. Germline CDR1 and CDR2: SGHDN and FVKESK. CDR3 DNA sequence: TGTGCCAGCAGCCAAGGAACGATCCTCACAGATACGCAGTATTTT. Translating it yields CASSQGTILTDTQYF.

This clonotype appeared many times. Here the CDR3 reads CASSVGVGRQYNYGYTF. CDR3 bases: TGTGCCAGCAGCGTAGGAGTTGGCAGGCAATATAACTATGGCTACACCTTC. V and J are TRBV9 and TRBJ1-2; D ambiguous. The CDR3 totals 17 residues. V was clipped by 0 bases and J by 1 base, with 16 bases between them. Germline-derived CDR1 and CDR2 are SGDLS and YYNGEE.

This clonotype was seen ten or more times. V usage is TRBV29-1 and J usage is TRBJ2-7, with D uncertain. With 6 bases removed from V and 0 bases from J, the gap between germline ends came to 12 bases. Germline V gene lookup returns CDR1 SQVTM and CDR2 ANQGSEA. CDR3 size: 13 residues. CDR3 region: CSVSSLTSYEQYF. CDR3 nucleotide sequence: TGCAGCGTCAGTAGCCTGACCTCCTACGAGCAGTACTTC.

Many counts were recorded for this clonotype. The chain is built from TRBV5-1 and TRBJ1-5, with D unclear. CDR1 and CDR2 from the germline V gene are SGHRS and YFSETQ. The V gene lost 4 bases and the J gene lost 6 bases, with 17 bases spanning the gap. The CDR3 extends over 15 amino acids. The CDR3 DNA reads TGCGCCAGCAGCCCCCGACGGTCGCGGGGTCAGCCCCAGCATTTT. This sequence encodes CASSPRRSRGQPQHF.

This clonotype was seen many times. The rearrangement uses TRBV28 and TRBJ2-7, with D possibly TRBD1 on 5 matching bases. The CDR3 runs to 16 residues. Trimming took 3 bases from V and 5 from J, leaving 20 bases between them. Germline loops: CDR1 MDHEN, CDR2 SYDVKM. The CDR3 region has the DNA TGTGCCAGCAGTTTCCCCACGGACACAGGCCTGAACGAGCAGTACTTC. It yields the protein CASSFPTDTGLNEQYF.

The genes are TRBV10-3 and TRBJ2-5; unclear D gene. CDR3 length equals 14 residues. The germline CDR1 and CDR2 sequences are ENHRY and SYGVKD. Trimming removed 4 bases at V and 1 base at J, with 10 bases between. The CDR3 reads CAISGYSSQETQYF. The CDR3 coding sequence is TGTGCCATCAGTGGCTATTCCTCCCAAGAGACCCAGTACTTC.